This passage covers 14 T cell receptor beta chains from one sample sequenced in a study of identical twins. TCRdb processed the 5' RACE reads anew with MiXCR; each CDR3 protein has one entry. The sample carries around 490,000 distinct CDR3 sequences, about 15% recorded once. The sample also formed part of further work on yellow fever vaccine responses in identical twins.

The specimen was CD4+ T cells sorted from blood. The receptors shown here come from a woman younger than 30 in good health.

This clonotype was seen only a few times. The chain couples TRBV29-1 to TRBJ1-4, with 8 positions matching TRBD1. Trimming at V came to 8 bases and at J to 4 bases, leaving 6 bases not matched to a gene. There are 13 residues in the CDR3. Germline V lookup: CDR1 SQVTM, CDR2 ANQGSEA. CDR3 bases: TGCAGCACCCAGGGGGCCTTTAATGAAAAACTGTTTTTT. It yields the protein CSTQGAFNEKLFF.

This rearrangement joins TRBV6-1 to TRBJ1-1; D possibly corresponds to TRBD1 (5 bases). V gave up 8 bases and J gave up 11 bases, with 21 bases separating them. Germline CDR1 is MNHNS and CDR2 is SASEGT. The CDR3 spans 13 residues. CDR3 in amino acids: CASEIGVRQPAFF. CDR3 nucleotide sequence: TGTGCCAGCGAAATAGGGGTCCGCCAGCCGGCTTTCTTT.

This clonotype was seen a handful of times. V usage is TRBV18 and J usage is TRBJ2-1; the match to TRBD1 covers 9 bases. The germline gives CDR1 KGHSH, CDR2 LQKENI. J lost 6 bases, V lost 3 bases, and 9 bases had no gene match. The CDR3 has 16 amino acids. The CDR3 here is CASSPGGTGYPNEQFF. The CDR3 DNA reads TGTGCCAGCTCACCCGGGGGGACAGGGTACCCCAATGAGCAGTTCTTC.

The V gene is TRBV28, the J gene TRBJ1-6, with D unresolved. Trimming cost V 8 bases and J 6 bases, with 14 bases left between them. Germline V gives CDR1 MDHEN, CDR2 SYDVKM. The length of the CDR3 is 14 residues. This CDR3 reads CASGFLAGNSPLHF. The CDR3, as DNA: TGTGCCAGCGGCTTCTTGGCTGGTAATTCACCCCTCCACTTT.

At least ten counts were recorded for this clonotype. The chain couples TRBV28 to TRBJ1-4, with 7 bases that match TRBD1. The CDR3 covers 15 residues. The trim removed 5 bases at V and 4 bases at J, leaving 7 bases unmatched. The germline CDR1 and CDR2 sequences are MDHEN and SYDVKM. CDR3 amino acids: CASSITGTVNEKLFF. The CDR3 DNA follows: TGTGCCAGCAGTATTACCGGGACAGTTAATGAAAAACTGTTTTTT.

The chain is built from TRBV27 and TRBJ2-1; 12 bases align to TRBD2. V was clipped by 5 bases and J by 7 bases; unmatched bases: 9. Germline V CDR1 and CDR2: MNHEY, SMNVEV (reference sequence). The CDR3 is made up of 16 amino acids. The DNA for the CDR3 is TGTGCCAGCAGTCTCAGACTAGCGGGGGCCTCAAATGAGCAGTTCTTC. Translating gives CASSLRLAGASNEQFF.

Only a few counts were recorded for this clonotype. For the CDR3, the DNA is TGTGCCAGTAGAGCCGCTAGCGGGAAAAAATTGGGTGAGCAGTTCTTC. Protein: CASRAASGKKLGEQFF. This chain uses TRBV19 with TRBJ2-1, with TRBD2 identical over 9 bases. From germline, CDR1 is LNHDA and CDR2 SQIVND (reference sequence). The CDR3 is 16 residues long. V lost 6 bases to trimming and J lost 9 bases; unmatched junction nucleotides: 15.

The table lists this clonotype with a few counts. J is TRBJ2-1 and V is TRBV5-1, with 8 bases lining up with TRBD1. This CDR3 is 15 amino acids long. With V trimmed by 4 bases and J by 9 bases, 12 bases remained unmatched. Germline V gene lookup returns CDR1 SGHRS and CDR2 YFSETQ. CDR3 sequence (DNA): TGCGCCAGCAGCCCCGTCGGGGACAGGAACGGTGAGCAGTTCTTC. Its translation is CASSPVGDRNGEQFF.

There are a few counts of this clonotype. The rearrangement joins TRBV3-1 to TRBJ2-1; the D is unclear. V was trimmed by 4 bases and J by 7 bases, leaving 11 bases between them. The CDR3 totals 13 residues. CDR1 and CDR2 from the germline V gene are LGHDT and YNNKEL (reference sequence). CDR3 sequence reads: CASSPPLLNEQFF. CDR3 nucleotides: TGTGCCAGCAGCCCCCCTTTATTGAATGAGCAGTTCTTC.

Only a few counts were recorded for this clonotype. The chain combines TRBV5-8 with TRBJ1-1; maybe TRBD1 (5 bases). Looked up from germline, CDR1 is SGHTS and CDR2 is YDEGEE. There are 16 residues in the CDR3. V lost 0 bases and J 0 bases, leaving 12 bases between the germline ends. The chain's CDR3 is CASSLVQVGMNTEAFF. In nucleotides, the CDR3 is TGTGCCAGCAGCTTGGTACAGGTGGGGATGAACACTGAAGCTTTCTTT.

The chain couples TRBV7-6 to TRBJ1-4; 12 bases are a match to TRBD1. The ends lost 1 base at V and 7 bases at J; junction bases unmatched: 16. CDR1 SGHVS and CDR2 FNYEAQ come from the germline V gene. CDR3 length: 20 amino acids. The CDR3 sequence is CASSLVPSGTGGSRFEKLFF. The CDR3 coding sequence is TGTGCCAGCAGCTTAGTTCCATCGGGGACAGGGGGCTCTCGGTTTGAAAAACTGTTTTTT. Combining the CDR3 with reference TRBV7-6 and TRBJ1-4 gives the whole variable domain GAGVSQSPRYKVTKRGQDVALRCDPISGHVSLYWYRQALGQGPEFLTYFNYEAQQDKSGLPNDRFSAERPEGSISTLTIQRTEQRDSAMYRCASSLVPSGTGGSRFEKLFFGSGTQLSVL.

The sample holds a few counts of this clonotype. Written as DNA, the CDR3 is TGCAGTGCCCCGGATCAACGCACAGATACGCAGTATTTT. It codes for CSAPDQRTDTQYF. This chain joins TRBV20-1 and TRBJ2-3; D is undetermined. The germline gives CDR1 DFQATT, CDR2 SNEGSKA (reference sequence). V lost 6 bases and J lost 1, with 11 bases in between. The CDR3 contains 13 residues.

The genes are TRBV24-1 and TRBJ2-7; 9 bases fit TRBD2. Looked up from germline, CDR1 is KGHDR and CDR2 is SFDVKD. V lost 6 bases and J lost 4; bases outside the gene matches: 3. CDR3 length equals 13 residues. DNA for the CDR3: TGTGCCACCAGTAGCGGGGGGCATTACGAGCAGTACTTC. Its translation is CATSSGGHYEQYF.

A few counts support this clonotype. The rearrangement links TRBV11-1 to TRBJ2-5; TRBD1 matches 7 bases. CDR1 is SGHAT, CDR2 FQDESV, per germline (reference sequence). CDR3 size: 19 residues. After removal of 0 bases from V and 2 bases from J, the junction contained 15 bases not matched to a gene. DNA for the CDR3: TGTGCCAGCAGCTTAGCTAGCCGGGACAGCCCGGGCGGGCAAGAGACCCAGTACTTC. Protein sequence: CASSLASRDSPGGQETQYF.